This TCR beta chain was captured by sequencing in a study of cytomegalovirus exposure and HLA in healthy donors. Although they were nominally healthy when sampled, donors likely had unrecorded immune exposures. Study-level results: The authors later found TCR association rates varying by HLA locus, with DRB1 most and HLA-C fewest. Across donors, most TCRs were seen rarely, yet some public ones were widespread.

V lost 6 bases, J lost 3 bases, and 5 bases stayed unmatched. The germline gives CDR1 MNHNS, CDR2 SASEGT. The CDR3 length is 14 residues. The primer mix had 60 Vbeta and 13 Jbeta primers. Profiled with immunoSEQ multiplex PCR; TCRdb holds only in-frame clones, not every one. The sample has about 110,000 clones, 76% seen once; the top ten hold roughly 2.1%. Comments on this clone: Its cognate antigen is unknown.

The clonotype was recovered from a man aged 18-30 years in good health and CMV-seronegative. The gene calls are TRBV6-1 and TRBJ1-5; 7 bases fit TRBD1. Sequenced input: PBMCs. The CDR3 coding sequence is TGTGCCAGCAGCCGGGACAGAAACAATCAGCCCCAGCATTTT. Amino acid sequence: CASSRDRNNQPQHF.